A single sample gave rise to the 18 T cell receptor beta chains below, sequenced in a study of human T cells and chemical hapten exposure listed by TCRdb under 2021. Libraries were prepared through RACE. TCRdb names NextSeq 500 as the instrument used. TCRdb trimmed the raw reads at Q25, called clones with MiXCR and kept productive beta chains. All rows with the same CDR3 protein become a single entry with the most common DNA and genes. The sample table shows hundreds of thousands of distinct CDR3 sequences, and about 6.3% are seen once. More than 5.5% of the sample goes to the ten largest clones. The label giving this sample's time point can be read as: patch test 2, 6 weeks after DPC sensitization. Reading the label with the study, this specimen's treatment or condition is: therapeutic diphenylcyclopropenone sensitization with weekly scalp DPC. Here the sequenced sample was whole blood, taken in connection with sensitization to the hapten diphenylcyclopropenone (DPC). Every receptor here comes from a woman aged 18-35 years with alopecia areata. Some clones in this sample may be carry-over from other donors' samples.

This clonotype was detected ten times or more. CDR3 bases: TGTGCCAGCAATGACTACGAGCAGTACTTC. Its protein is CASNDYEQYF. This chain uses TRBV6-1 with TRBJ2-7; D is undetermined. The CDR3 runs to 10 residues. Per the germline V gene, CDR1 is MNHNS and CDR2 is SASEGT. Trimming cost V 7 bases and J 3 bases, with 4 bases left between them.

This chain links TRBV6-5 with TRBJ2-3; D is possibly TRBD2 (7 bases). The V gene's germline CDR1 is MNHEY and CDR2 SVGAGI. The CDR3 extends over 14 amino acids. Trimming stripped 5 bases from V and 9 bases from J, with 18 bases between. The CDR3 nucleotides read TGTGCCAGCAGTCCCGGCACGGGGGGCGGAACGCAGTATTTT. Its translation is CASSPGTGGGTQYF.

In its sample, this clonotype was seen a few times. V gene TRBV5-5 combines with J gene TRBJ2-3; D is undetermined. Trimming cost V 0 bases and J 8 bases, with 16 bases left between them. Germline V gene lookup returns CDR1 SGHKS and CDR2 YYEKEE (reference sequence). This CDR3 is built from 15 residues. Here the CDR3 reads CASSLAGPLRSTQYF. CDR3 DNA: TGTGCCAGCAGCTTGGCTGGGCCTCTAAGGAGTACGCAGTATTTT.

The chain recombines TRBV6-5 with TRBJ1-1; no clear D. Germline V lookup: CDR1 MNHEY, CDR2 SVGAGI. This CDR3 is 12 amino acids long. V was shortened by 8 bases and J by 1 base, with 8 bases between the two germline ends. The CDR3 reads CASGKWNTEAFF. The CDR3 DNA is TGTGCCAGCGGGAAGTGGAACACTGAAGCTTTCTTT.

In this sample, this clonotype turned up many times. CDR3 in amino acids: CASSLQTGQGNNSPLHF. CDR3 DNA: TGTGCCAGCAGCTTACAGACAGGCCAAGGGAATAATTCACCCCTCCACTTT. The J gene is TRBJ1-6, the V gene TRBV7-2, with a possible D match to TRBD1 (6 bases). V was trimmed by 2 bases and J by 5 bases, leaving 16 bases between them. Germline V gene lookup returns CDR1 SGHTA and CDR2 FQGNSA. The CDR3 consists of 17 residues. Full variable domain (rest looked up from reference TRBV7-2 and TRBJ1-6): GAGVSQSPSNKVTEKGKDVELRCDPISGHTALYWYRQSLGQGLEFLIYFQGNSAPDKSGLPSDRFSAERTGGSVSTLTIQRTQQEDSAVYLCASSLQTGQGNNSPLHFGNGTRLTVT.

This chain uses TRBV24-1 with TRBJ1-6, with 7 bases that match TRBD1. In germline, CDR1 is KGHDR, CDR2 SFDVKD. V lost 7 bases and J lost 8; bases outside the gene matches: 4. The length of the CDR3 is 13 residues. CDR3 coding DNA: TGTGCCACCAGAGGGGGCATCGATTCACCCCTCCACTTT. The encoded protein is CATRGGIDSPLHF.

This clonotype was detected many times. The gene calls are TRBV29-1 and TRBJ1-2; TRBD1 matches at 7 bases. There are 13 residues in the CDR3. V shed 3 bases, J shed 6 bases, and the junction held 7 bases outside the gene matches. In germline, CDR1 is SQVTM, CDR2 ANQGSEA. DNA for the CDR3: TGCAGCGTTGAGGTTCAGGGGGGCAATGGCTACACCTTC. Translated: CSVEVQGGNGYTF.

This chain uses TRBV29-1 with TRBJ2-2, with a possible D match to TRBD1 (6 bases). V shed 5 bases and J shed 1 base, with 11 bases lying between them. The CDR3 spans 14 residues. Germline CDR1 reads SQVTM; CDR2 reads ANQGSEA. DNA for the CDR3: TGCAGCGTTACCGACAGGAGGAACACCGGGGAGCTGTTTTTT. Translated, it gives CSVTDRRNTGELFF.

There are many counts of this clonotype. V gene TRBV28 combines with J gene TRBJ2-2; D gene ambiguous. V was shortened by 4 bases and J by 1 base, with 16 bases between the two germline ends. From germline, CDR1 is MDHEN and CDR2 SYDVKM. CDR3 length equals 17 residues. The CDR3 sequence is CASSSYTDPMNTGELFF. CDR3 sequence (DNA): TGTGCCAGCAGTTCATATACAGACCCGATGAACACCGGGGAGCTGTTTTTT.

The gene calls are TRBV6-6 and TRBJ2-1, with 7 bases fitting TRBD2. Germline lookup yields CDR1 MNHNY and CDR2 SVGAGI (reference sequence). The J segment lost 7 bases and the V segment lost 0 bases, leaving 9 bases of the junction unmatched. The CDR3 sequence is 16 residues long. The DNA for the CDR3 is TGTGCCAGCAGTTACTCCGGGACTACCCGAGGGAATGAGCAGTTCTTC. This translates into CASSYSGTTRGNEQFF.

This clonotype was seen ten or more times. The gene calls are TRBV28 and TRBJ1-1; the D gene is possibly TRBD1 (5 bases). The CDR3 covers 15 residues. CDR1 MDHEN and CDR2 SYDVKM come from the germline V gene. V lost 4 bases and J 3 bases, leaving 15 bases between the germline ends. CDR3 in amino acids: CASSSRDSRHTEAFF. The CDR3 DNA reads TGTGCCAGCAGTTCACGCGACAGTCGGCACACTGAAGCTTTCTTT.

This clonotype was observed at least ten times. The chain employs TRBV5-1 and TRBJ2-5, with D uncertain. In germline, CDR1 is SGHRS, CDR2 YFSETQ. Trimming took off 3 bases at V and 5 bases at J, with 14 bases between the two ends. This CDR3 has 14 residues. The CDR3 spells CASSSIGIGETQYF. Written as DNA, the CDR3 is TGCGCCAGCAGCTCCATAGGCATTGGGGAGACCCAGTACTTC.

The chain links TRBV29-1 to TRBJ1-1; D is perhaps TRBD1 (5 bases). This CDR3 comprises 14 residues. Trimming shortened V by 4 bases and J by 1 base, and 13 bases separated the two germline ends. From germline, CDR1 is SQVTM and CDR2 ANQGSEA. CDR3 sequence reads: CSVVGWRGNTEAFF. CDR3 sequence (DNA): TGCAGCGTTGTAGGATGGAGGGGGAACACTGAAGCTTTCTTT.

The gene calls are TRBV5-6 and TRBJ2-7; 10 bases align to TRBD2. Germline values: CDR1 SGHDT, CDR2 YYEEEE. The CDR3 has 15 residues. V was pared by 1 base and J by 5 bases, with 6 bases of the junction left unmatched. CDR3 in DNA: TGTGCCAGCAGCTTGCGTAGCGGGGGGAGCGACGAGCAGTACTTC. Its protein product is CASSLRSGGSDEQYF.

The CDR3 spells CASSLEAGIAGRTDTQYF. The CDR3 nucleotides read TGTGCCAGCAGCTTAGAAGCGGGAATAGCGGGCCGCACAGATACGCAGTATTTT. The chain has TRBV11-3 and TRBJ2-3; 7 bases fit TRBD2. The V gene's germline CDR1 is SGHNT and CDR2 YENEEA. This CDR3 contains 18 residues. Unmatched junction bases numbered 10, after V lost 0 bases and J lost 1 base. The entire variable domain, with the rest obtained from reference TRBV11-3 and TRBJ2-3, is as follows: EAGVVQSPRYKIIEKKQPVAFWCNPISGHNTLYWYLQNLGQGPELLIRYENEEAVDDSQLPKDRFSAERLKGVDSTLKIQPAELGDSAVYLCASSLEAGIAGRTDTQYFGPGTRLTVL.

This chain uses TRBV6-6 with TRBJ2-7, with no clear D. The germline V gene has CDR1 MNHNY and CDR2 SVGAGI (reference sequence). The V end was cut by 4 bases, the J end by 0 bases, with 10 bases between. This CDR3 region has 14 residues. The CDR3 DNA reads TGTGCCAGCAGTTTGGTAGATAGCTCCTACGAGCAGTACTTC. Its translation is CASSLVDSSYEQYF.

In its sample, this clonotype was seen a few times. V gene TRBV5-4 combines with J gene TRBJ2-2, with D tentatively TRBD2 (5 bases). The CDR3 is made up of 14 amino acids. The V end lost 0 bases, the J end lost 6 bases, and 9 bases lay between the germline ends. CDR1 and CDR2 from the germline V gene are SGHNT and YYREEE (reference sequence). The CDR3, as DNA: TGTGCCAGCAGCTTGGCCGGGATCCCCGGGGAGCTGTTTTTT. Translation: CASSLAGIPGELFF. The full variable domain, in which reference TRBV5-4 and TRBJ2-2 provide the parts outside the CDR3, is ETGVTQSPTHLIKTRGQQVTLRCSSQSGHNTVSWYQQALGQGPQFIFQYYREEENGRGNFPPRFSGLQFPNYSSELNVNALELDDSALYLCASSLAGIPGELFFGEGSRLTVL.

This rearrangement joins TRBV11-2 to TRBJ1-2; D unresolved. Germline loops: CDR1 SGHAT, CDR2 FQNNGV. The germline V and J ends were trimmed by 3 bases and 5 bases, with 7 bases remaining between them. This CDR3 comprises 12 residues. CDR3 in amino acids: CASSFARYGYTF. CDR3 bases: TGTGCCAGCAGCTTCGCACGGTATGGCTACACCTTC. Full variable domain (remainder filled in from reference TRBV11-2 and TRBJ1-2): EAGVAQSPRYKIIEKRQSVAFWCNPISGHATLYWYQQILGQGPKLLIQFQNNGVVDDSQLPKDRFSAERLKGVDSTLKIQPAKLEDSAVYLCASSFARYGYTFGSGTRLTVV.